Each of the 9 T cell receptor beta chains below was sequenced from the same sample in a study of glioma-infiltrating T cells after dendritic cell vaccination. Clones were read by immunoSEQ multiplex PCR, and TCRdb kept only the in-frame ones, dropping some. The data show around 60,000 clones, 86% seen once. Time point reported: after dendritic cell vaccination, including at tumor progression/relapse. Sequenced here: blood, sampled after dendritic cell vaccination. These receptors all stem from a human donor with glioblastoma.

This clone was found a few times. CDR3 protein: CASSVAGTGLNSPLHF. CDR3 nucleotide sequence: TGTGCCAGCAGCGTAGCGGGGACAGGGCTGAATTCACCCCTCCACTTT. V is TRBV9 and J is TRBJ1-6; the match to TRBD1 covers 9 bases. Germline loops: CDR1 SGDLS, CDR2 YYNGEE. V lost 0 bases and J lost 7; bases outside the gene matches: 5. The CDR3 totals 16 residues. Complete variable domain (other parts from reference TRBV9 and TRBJ1-6): DSGVTQTPKHLITATGQRVTLRCSPRSGDLSVYWYQQSLDQGLQFLIQYYNGEERAKGNILERFSAQQFPDLHSELNLSSLELGDSALYFCASSVAGTGLNSPLHFGNGTRLTVT.

This clone was seen just once. The rearrangement links TRBV19 to TRBJ2-7; 10 bases match TRBD2. The trim removed 7 bases at V and 6 bases at J, leaving 3 bases unmatched. The CDR3 length is 12 residues. The germline V gene has CDR1 LNHDA and CDR2 SQIVND (reference sequence). DNA for the CDR3: TGTGCCAGTACTAGCGGGAGATCCGAGCAGTACTTC. Its translation is CASTSGRSEQYF.

The chain carries TRBV9 and TRBJ1-4; 7 bases match TRBD1. Looked up from germline, CDR1 is SGDLS and CDR2 is YYNGEE. This CDR3 has 14 amino acids. Trimming took 0 bases from V and 8 from J; bases not matched to a gene: 4. CDR3 protein: CASSVVPGGEKLFF. The CDR3 region has the DNA TGTGCCAGCAGCGTAGTCCCAGGGGGAGAAAAACTGTTTTTT.

The V and J genes are TRBV5-4 and TRBJ2-3, with D unclear. Germline V gene lookup returns CDR1 SGHNT and CDR2 YYREEE (reference sequence). Trimming shortened V by 0 bases and J by 9 bases, and 11 bases separated the two germline ends. The CDR3 has 13 amino acids. The CDR3 nucleotides are TGTGCCAGCAGCTTGGACGGTGAAAGAACGCAGTATTTT. Translated, it gives CASSLDGERTQYF.

The chain employs TRBV4-3 and TRBJ1-1, with D possibly TRBD1 on 5 matching bases. This CDR3 is built from 14 residues. The germline gives CDR1 LGHNA, CDR2 YSLEER. Trimming removed 4 bases at V and 4 bases at J, with 13 bases between. In DNA, the CDR3 is TGCGCCAGCAGCCGGGGGAGGGCGAGCACTGAAGCTTTCTTT. Translation: CASSRGRASTEAFF.

The V and J genes are TRBV6-4 and TRBJ1-2; 10 nucleotides line up with TRBD1. CDR1 is MRHNA and CDR2 is SNTAGT in the germline V gene. This CDR3 spans 16 amino acids. The J segment lost 0 bases and the V segment lost 6 bases, leaving 7 bases of the junction unmatched. This CDR3 reads CASRGDRGPSNYGYTF. CDR3 sequence (DNA): TGTGCCAGCAGGGGGGACAGGGGACCCTCTAACTATGGCTACACCTTC.

The chain recombines TRBV5-1 with TRBJ1-1, with 10 bases that match TRBD1. There are 15 residues in the CDR3. Unmatched junction bases numbered 7, after V lost 4 bases and J lost 4 bases. Germline V gene sequence: CDR1 SGHRS, CDR2 YFSETQ. In DNA, the CDR3 is TGCGCCAGCAGCCTGACAGGGGGCTTTAGCACTGAAGCTTTCTTT. As protein: CASSLTGGFSTEAFF.

The chain carries TRBV9 and TRBJ1-1; TRBD1 aligns across 7 bases. J gave up 4 bases and V 0 bases, and 12 bases lay outside the gene matches. The CDR3 covers 17 residues. CDR1 is SGDLS, CDR2 YYNGEE, per germline. The chain's CDR3 is CASSVATTGVGVTEAFF. The CDR3 bases are TGTGCCAGCAGCGTAGCGACAACAGGGGTAGGAGTCACTGAAGCTTTCTTT.

The V gene is TRBV6-6, the J gene TRBJ1-2, with 7 bases that match TRBD1. CDR1 and CDR2 from the germline V gene are MNHNY and SVGAGI (reference sequence). The CDR3 contains 15 residues. V dropped 4 bases and J dropped 0; count of bases not matched to a gene: 5. CDR3 nucleotide sequence: TGTGCCAGCAGTTCCGGACAGGCAGCTAACTATGGCTACACCTTC. Amino acid sequence: CASSSGQAANYGYTF.